Listed below are T cell receptor beta chains from one sample, sequenced in a study of blood T cell repertoires in COVID-19. Using immunoSEQ multiplex PCR, the repertoire was profiled, and TCRdb retains in-frame clones only, with some absent. Of fewer than 350,000 clones in the sample, 75% to 90% are singletons; the top ten hold approximately 2%. The sequenced sample was peripheral blood. These receptors came from a woman in her twenties or thirties who had recovered from COVID-19. Each CDR3 is given with its conserved first and last residue. D genes are given only for firm matches. Size is stated for part of the rows, as once, few or many counts, or as a class when the clone is expanded.

cdr3_length,d_call,v_call,clone_size,j_call,cdr3_aa,cdr3_nt
17,NA,TRBV5-6,NA,TRBJ1-1,CASSLGGLNLGNTEAFF,TGTGCCAGCAGCTTGGGAGGACTCAATCTAGGGAACACTGAAGCTTTCTTT
13,TRBD2,TRBV6-6,NA,TRBJ2-7,CASSSAGGGEQYF,TGTGCCAGCAGTTCCGCGGGGGGCGGCGAGCAGTACTTC
14,NA,TRBV28,NA,TRBJ2-3,CASSRAGSTDTQYF,TGTGCCAGCAGCCGCGCGGGGAGCACAGATACGCAGTATTTT
17,TRBD2,TRBV9,NA,TRBJ2-2,CASSVEELATLGGELFF,TGTGCCAGCAGCGTAGAAGAACTAGCGACCCTGGGCGGGGAGCTGTTTTTT
16,TRBD2,TRBV4-1,many,TRBJ2-3,CASSRGRDYWTDTQYF,TGCGCCAGCAGCCGCGGCCGGGACTATTGGACAGATACGCAGTATTTT
16,TRBD1,TRBV5-6,NA,TRBJ2-7,CASSLDPGTGAYEQYF,TGTGCCAGCAGCCTAGATCCCGGGACAGGAGCCTACGAGCAGTACTTC
17,NA,TRBV7-9,NA,TRBJ1-5,CASSSNEDRTLNQPQHF,TGTGCCAGCAGCTCGAACGAAGACAGGACCCTCAATCAGCCCCAGCATTTT
16,TRBD2,TRBV3-1/TRBV3-2,once,TRBJ2-1,CASSQEAGGFYREQFF,TGTGCCAGCAGCCAAGAAGCGGGGGGCTTCTACCGTGAGCAGTTCTTC
17,TRBD2,TRBV3-1/TRBV3-2,NA,TRBJ2-3,CASSQVLREDGTDTQYF,TGTGCCAGCAGCCAAGTTCTCCGGGAGGATGGCACAGATACGCAGTATTTT
13,NA,TRBV15,NA,TRBJ1-6,CATSRDSDSPLHF,TGTGCCACCAGCAGAGATTCGGATTCACCCCTCCACTTT
15,NA,TRBV7-2,few,TRBJ2-6,CASSFFLSGANVLTF,TGTGCCAGCAGCTTTTTCCTCTCTGGGGCCAACGTCCTGACTTTC
14,NA,TRBV4-2,NA,TRBJ2-7,CASSQGRGSYEQYF,TGTGCCAGCAGCCAAGGAAGGGGGAGCTACGAGCAGTACTTC
17,NA,TRBV7-2,NA,TRBJ2-5,CASSLRGWELGMETQYF,TGTGCCAGCAGCTTAAGGGGCTGGGAACTCGGAATGGAGACCCAGTACTTC